This T cell receptor beta chain derives from a study of T-cell memory formation after mild COVID-19. For the study at large: Clusters of TCRs were largely donor specific. The study, taken as a whole, reports: Contracting clones from day 15 to 85 had balanced CD4/CD8; later expanders favoured CD4+. SARS-CoV-2 specificity of second-wave clones peaking day 37 was unconfirmed.

Constant-segment primers were used for 5'RACE, and the resulting TCR alpha and TCR beta cDNA libraries carried sample barcodes and UMIs. MiXCR, applied by TCRdb to the 5' RACE reads, yields one record per CDR3 protein. The sample shows a few hundred thousand distinct CDR3 sequences, 20% to 30% of them seen only once. Details on this clonotype: What it binds is not known.

V was clipped by 0 bases and J by 1 base, with 10 bases between them. The V gene's germline CDR1 is DFQATT and CDR2 SNEGSKA (reference sequence). The CDR3 has 15 residues. The V gene is TRBV20-1, the J gene TRBJ1-5, with D uncertain. Sequenced sample: PBMCs or a T cell subset sorted from them (not recorded which). This clonotype was sampled from an adult woman who had mild COVID-19 (a few samples of this study predate the infection). Cell type and time point are not known. The CDR3: CSAREADLSNQPQHF. The CDR3, as DNA: TGCAGTGCTAGAGAGGCGGACCTGAGCAATCAGCCCCAGCATTTT.